This T cell receptor beta chain was recorded in a study of cytomegalovirus exposure and HLA in healthy donors. Study results and caveats: When analyzed later, a missense DCLRE1C variant was found to be linked to TCR beta V- and J-gene trimming.

This clone was recorded a few times. Its specificity is unknown. Trimming left V 6 bases short and J 2 bases short, with 15 bases between. This CDR3 has 15 residues. CDR1 and CDR2 from the germline V gene are KGHSH and LQKENI. PCR primers comprised 60 Vbeta and 13 Jbeta primers. TCRdb's table, derived via immunoSEQ multiplex PCR, lists solely in-frame clones and lacks some. The sample includes roughly 100,000 clones, 75% seen only once; the top ten take about 9.4%. The sequencing input was PBMCs. The chain is built from TRBV18 and TRBJ2-3, with D uncertain. This clonotype was sampled from a man aged 45-65 years in good health and CMV-seronegative. The CDR3 DNA reads TGTGCCAGCTCTCTTGCAGGCCCCTCCACAGATACGCAGTATTTT. Translated: CASSLAGPSTDTQYF.